These T cell receptor beta chains were read from a single sample in a study of blood T cell repertoires in COVID-19. Sequencing used immunoSEQ multiplex PCR; TCRdb keeps in-frame clones, though not all of them. This table has roughly 500,000 clones, roughly 89% appearing once. Sequenced sample: peripheral blood. Receptor source: a man younger than 30 with COVID-19, enrolled during active disease. The conserved cysteine and the conserved F or W are not part of the CDR3 here. The order of the fields is D gene, V gene, J gene, CDR3 protein. The D gene is left open where the match is weak.

>-|TRBV3-1/TRBV3-2|TRBJ1-4
ASSQGLGTNEKLF
>TRBD2|TRBV2|TRBJ2-3
ASTLTRTSGGTDTQY
>TRBD1|TRBV7-8|TRBJ1-2
ASSLRGQGADYGYT
>-|TRBV5-1|TRBJ2-1
ASSGRTTGASNEQF
>TRBD1|TRBV14|TRBJ1-2
ASSQATGTGRPNYGYT
>TRBD2|TRBV5-1|TRBJ2-7
ASSLVSGSSYEQY
>TRBD1|TRBV29-1|TRBJ1-5
SVARGLGQPQH
>-|TRBV14|TRBJ2-1
ASSQDLEGRNKF
>-|TRBV19|TRBJ1-4
ASSGSATNEKLF
>-|TRBV4-1|TRBJ1-4
ASSQANLSGNEKLF
>-|TRBV7-3|TRBJ1-5
ASTPVGRGFNQPQH
>-|TRBV6-2/TRBV6-3|TRBJ1-4
ASSPARGGSWEKLF
>TRBD2|TRBV19|TRBJ2-1
ASNEGTSGFPRVNEQF
>TRBD1|TRBV5-1|TRBJ2-5
ASSASYDRGQETQY
>TRBD2|TRBV29-1|TRBJ2-1
SVWSRLAGVDEQF
>-|TRBV15|TRBJ2-1
ATSRPTGNEQF
>TRBD2|TRBV19|TRBJ2-2
ASKGGSDTGELF
>TRBD1|TRBV5-4|TRBJ1-6
ASSFGTGLGPLH
>-|TRBV5-4|TRBJ2-5
ASSPTSEETQY
>-|TRBV2|TRBJ2-1
ASIYNRGYNEQF
>-|TRBV5-1|TRBJ2-1
ASSTGQTNEQF
>-|TRBV4-1|TRBJ2-1
ASSQPTGTSSYNEQF
>-|TRBV6-5|TRBJ2-2
ATVEGPDTGELF
>-|TRBV7-8|TRBJ2-7
ASSSGVRDSSYEQY
>-|TRBV7-2|TRBJ2-3
ASSLVGQPTDTQY
>-|TRBV9|TRBJ2-7
ASSGRDNSYEQY
>-|TRBV6-6|TRBJ1-5
ASSPTTGNNRPQH
>TRBD1|TRBV30|TRBJ1-3
AGHRGNTIY
>TRBD1|TRBV6-5|TRBJ1-5
ASRYNRGGDQPQH
>-|TRBV5-4|TRBJ1-1
ASSLGQRNTEAF
>-|TRBV5-1|TRBJ2-3
ASSSRGTDTQY
>-|TRBV3-1/TRBV3-2|TRBJ1-2
ASSQPTSNYGYT
>TRBD2|TRBV3-1/TRBV3-2|TRBJ2-1
ASSQDSFLAAYNEQF
>TRBD2|TRBV29-1|TRBJ2-5
SATSGSGETQY
>TRBD1|TRBV15|TRBJ2-7
ATSGRQGTYEQY
>-|TRBV10-3|TRBJ2-2
ATRLVDAGELF
>TRBD2|TRBV9|TRBJ2-2
ASSPSGRAFLGELF
>-|TRBV20-1|TRBJ2-3
SAIHQDTQY
>-|TRBV3-1/TRBV3-2|TRBJ2-7
ASSQVAGSSYEQY
>-|TRBV7-9|TRBJ1-5
ASSYNGGQPQH
>-|TRBV5-1|TRBJ1-4
ASSLGAATNEKLF
>-|TRBV12-3/TRBV12-4|TRBJ1-2
ASSLPANYGYT
>-|TRBV11-1|TRBJ2-2
ASTRDTNTGELF
>TRBD1|TRBV4-1|TRBJ1-1
ASSHPGTVSEAF
>-|TRBV4-1|TRBJ2-2
ASSQERSAANTGELF
>-|TRBV5-1|TRBJ2-3
ASSLARQSTTDTQY
>TRBD2|TRBV2|TRBJ2-3
ASSLPASGVTDTQY
>TRBD2|TRBV27|TRBJ2-7
ASSITGTSSYEQY
>TRBD1|TRBV6-5|TRBJ1-3
ASSRDRGLNTIY
>TRBD1|TRBV18|TRBJ2-3
ASSPFQGAEDTQY
>TRBD1|TRBV30|TRBJ1-1
AWDRVLYTEAF
>-|TRBV7-8|TRBJ2-1
ASSLRGGTLNEQF
>-|TRBV15|TRBJ2-3
ATCRPELDTQY
>TRBD1|TRBV4-1|TRBJ1-4
ASSPLGQGRYEKLF
>-|TRBV5-1|TRBJ2-7
ASSSSSYEQY